These 12 T cell receptor beta chains share one sample of origin, sequenced in a study of cytomegalovirus exposure and HLA in healthy donors. The PCR used 60 Vbeta and 13 Jbeta primers. Sequenced by immunoSEQ multiplex PCR; TCRdb stores in-frame clones only, minus some. This table has some 110,000 clones, about 80% appearing once. The source material was PBMCs. The source of these receptors is a man in his forties in good health and CMV-seronegative.

This clone was seen once. V gene TRBV28 combines with J gene TRBJ1-2, with D maybe TRBD1 (6 bases). The CDR3 runs 13 residues. Trimming removed 4 bases from V and 4 bases from J, with 10 bases in between. Germline V gene sequence: CDR1 MDHEN, CDR2 SYDVKM. CDR3 coding DNA: TGTGCCAGCAGTTCCAACAGGGCCTATGGCTACACCTTC. It specifies CASSSNRAYGYTF.

This clone showed up just a few times. CDR3 DNA: TGTGCCAGCAGCTCCGCGGACAGGGAGAACACTGAAGCTTTCTTT. Translated: CASSSADRENTEAFF. This chain links TRBV7-9 with TRBJ1-1; 8 positions match TRBD1. The trim removed 4 bases at V and 1 base at J, leaving 5 bases unmatched. This CDR3 is built from 15 residues. Germline CDR1 and CDR2: SEHNR and FQNEAQ (reference sequence).

The chain uses TRBV4-1 and TRBJ2-2; tentative D call: TRBD2 (6 bases). V lost 1 base, J lost 6 bases, and 15 bases lay in between. The germline CDR1 and CDR2 sequences are MGHRA and YSYEKL. This CDR3 has 16 residues. The DNA for the CDR3 is TGCGCCAGCAGCCAAGTTCGAGCGGGTCGGGCCGGGGAGCTGTTTTTT. Translated: CASSQVRAGRAGELFF.

V usage is TRBV7-3 and J usage is TRBJ2-3; 16 bases map to TRBD2. The CDR3 runs to 16 residues. Per germline, CDR1 SGHTA and CDR2 FQGTGA. J was trimmed by 4 bases and V by 5 bases; bases with no gene match: 3. The DNA for the CDR3 is TGTGCCAGCAGCACGGGACTAGCGGGGGGGCCAGATACGCAGTATTTT. Amino acid sequence: CASSTGLAGGPDTQYF.

This chain links TRBV7-3 with TRBJ2-2, with unresolved D. The CDR3 covers 14 residues. V shed 2 bases and J shed 1 base, with 5 bases lying between them. The germline CDR1 and CDR2 sequences are SGHTA and FQGTGA. The CDR3 loop reads CASSLFLNTGELFF. The CDR3 nucleotides are TGTGCCAGCAGCTTATTCCTGAACACCGGGGAGCTGTTTTTT.

The chain's CDR3 is CASSLGSSGEYTDTQYF. The CDR3 bases are TGTGCCAGCAGCTTGGGGTCTAGCGGGGAATACACAGATACGCAGTATTTT. V gene TRBV5-6 combines with J gene TRBJ2-3, with TRBD2 identical over 9 bases. From germline, CDR1 is SGHDT and CDR2 YYEEEE. V was clipped by 0 bases and J by 2 bases; unmatched bases: 7. This CDR3 comprises 17 residues. Full variable domain (remainder filled in from reference TRBV5-6 and TRBJ2-3): DAGVTQSPTHLIKTRGQQVTLRCSPKSGHDTVSWYQQALGQGPQFIFQYYEEEERQRGNFPDRFSGHQFPNYSSELNVNALLLGDSALYLCASSLGSSGEYTDTQYFGPGTRLTVL.

This clone was seen only a few times. This CDR3 is CASSPDSPSGANVLTF. The CDR3 bases are TGCGCCAGCAGCCCCGACAGCCCCTCTGGGGCCAACGTCCTGACTTTC. This chain uses TRBV5-1 with TRBJ2-6; possible D gene TRBD1, 5 bases. This CDR3 contains 16 residues. V was clipped by 4 bases and J by 0 bases, with 11 bases between them. CDR1 and CDR2 (germline): SGHRS, YFSETQ.

The V gene is TRBV4-3, the J gene TRBJ2-5; D is unclear. The DNA matches TRBJ2-7 better at its end, which makes the J call doubtful. The CDR3 length is 13 residues. Germline V CDR1 and CDR2: LGHNA, YSLEER. The CDR3: CASSQDTSYEQYF. The CDR3 DNA reads TGCGCCAGCAGCCAAGACACCTCCTACGAGCAGTACTTC.

The chain uses TRBV11-2 and TRBJ2-3; D perhaps matches TRBD1 (6 bases). V was cut by 6 bases and J by 3 bases, with 10 bases left in between. This CDR3 comprises 13 residues. Germline assignment: CDR1 SGHAT and CDR2 FQNNGV. CDR3 protein: CASRIQGTDTQYF. DNA of the CDR3: TGTGCCAGCAGAATACAGGGAACAGATACGCAGTATTTT.

About this clone itself: A junction boundary mismatches the germline segment, possibly from a read error. Other DNA sequences in the same sample also yield this CDR3. The chain employs TRBV10-3 and TRBJ2-5, with 7 bases fitting TRBD2. Per germline, CDR1 ENHRY and CDR2 SYGVKD. CDR3 length: 14 amino acids. DNA for the CDR3: TGTGCCATCAGCGAGTCGATGGGGGGGAAGACCCAGTACTTC. Residues: CAISESMGGKTQYF.

The rearrangement links TRBV19 to TRBJ1-5, with D unresolved. Trimming cost V 2 bases and J 1 base, with 12 bases left between them. Germline V gene lookup returns CDR1 LNHDA and CDR2 SQIVND (reference sequence). The CDR3 runs 16 residues. DNA of the CDR3: TGTGCCAGTAGTATATCCACAGAGAGAAGCAATCAGCCCCAGCATTTT. It is translated as CASSISTERSNQPQHF.

This rearrangement joins TRBV4-3 to TRBJ2-3; 13 nucleotides match TRBD2. CDR1 is LGHNA and CDR2 is YSLEER in the germline V gene. This CDR3 is built from 19 residues. The V segment lost 4 bases and the J segment 1 base; nucleotides outside the gene matches: 11. CDR3 sequence reads: CASSLDPTSGGFRTDTQYF. CDR3 nucleotide sequence: TGCGCCAGCAGCCTGGATCCGACTAGCGGGGGGTTTCGCACAGATACGCAGTATTTT.